These 8 T cell receptor beta chains were all obtained from the same sample, sequenced in a study of OX40 agonist ivuxolimab in advanced cancers. The protocol used for the library was the immunoSEQ multiplex PCR assay. In its TCRdb copy, this immuneACCESS table keeps in-frame sequences only and misses some clones. Where compared with another copy, unresolved V genes explain less than half of these, and the others have no known cause. The sample table lists approximately 91,000 clones, around 88% of them with a count of one. Together, the top ten hold under 0.55% of the sample. The sample consisted of CD4+ or CD8+ T cells sorted from blood, taken in a trial of the OX40 agonist ivuxolimab. The receptors shown here come from an adult with an advanced solid tumor such as melanoma, head and neck, liver or kidney cancer.

The chain combines TRBV28 with TRBJ1-2, with 7 bases aligning to TRBD1. Losses at the gene ends were 5 bases for V and 2 bases for J; bases not matched to a gene: 8. The length of the CDR3 is 15 residues. CDR1 is MDHEN, CDR2 SYDVKM, per germline. The CDR3 nucleotides read TGTGCCAGCAGTCCCCGGACAGGACCAAACTATGGCTACACCTTC. The encoded protein is CASSPRTGPNYGYTF.

The J gene is TRBJ1-1, the V gene TRBV7-3, with TRBD1 identical over 7 bases. The CDR3 contains 13 residues. Germline CDR1 reads SGHTA; CDR2 reads FQGTGA. Trimming removed 9 bases from V and 1 base from J; junction bases left unmatched: 5. The CDR3 DNA sequence: TGTGCCAGTCAAGGGGACAGGAACACTGAAGCTTTCTTT. This codes for CASQGDRNTEAFF.

The rearrangement joins TRBV6-5 to TRBJ2-1; TRBD1 aligns across 9 bases. In germline, CDR1 is MNHEY, CDR2 SVGAGI. Trimming took 5 bases from V and 8 from J; bases not matched to a gene: 4. The CDR3 extends over 13 amino acids. Written as DNA, the CDR3 is TGTGCCAGCAGTCGGACAGGGGAGGATGAGCAGTTCTTC. Protein: CASSRTGEDEQFF.

This clone occurred once. The gene calls are TRBV5-1 and TRBJ1-1; D is unresolved. The CDR3 length is 13 residues. Germline V lookup: CDR1 SGHRS, CDR2 YFSETQ. Trimming shortened V by 6 bases and J by 3 bases, and 12 bases separated the two germline ends. Written as DNA, the CDR3 is TGCGCCAGCACAATCTCGAGGGACACTGAAGCTTTCTTT. Its translation: CASTISRDTEAFF.

This chain connects TRBV4-2 to TRBJ2-1; no clear D gene. Germline assignment: CDR1 LGHNA and CDR2 YNFKEQ. The V end was cut by 6 bases, the J end by 12 bases, with 15 bases between. CDR3 length: 12 amino acids. The CDR3 nucleotides read TGTGCCAGCAGTTCAAGTACCTCCCGGCAGTTCTTC. This gives the protein CASSSSTSRQFF.

The chain employs TRBV7-2 and TRBJ1-6; D may be TRBD1 (6 bases). In germline, CDR1 is SGHTA, CDR2 FQGNSA. V was clipped by 1 base and J by 7 bases, with 14 bases between them. This CDR3 contains 16 residues. The CDR3 sequence is CASSLGRGWGNSPLHF. For the CDR3, the DNA is TGTGCCAGCAGCTTAGGTAGGGGGTGGGGGAATTCACCCCTCCACTTT.

The V and J genes are TRBV10-3 and TRBJ1-6, with no clear D. This CDR3 spans 14 amino acids. Germline loops: CDR1 ENHRY, CDR2 SYGVKD. V lost 10 bases and J lost 9, with 19 bases in between. The CDR3 sequence is CASGLGSGGSPLHF. CDR3 nucleotides: TGTGCCAGCGGTCTTGGGTCGGGCGGTTCACCCCTCCACTTT.

Written as DNA, the CDR3 is TGCGCCAGCAGCCGTAAATTACAGGGGAGCGAGACCCAGTACTTC. Translation gives CASSRKLQGSETQYF. The gene calls are TRBV5-1 and TRBJ2-5; 7 bases are a match to TRBD1. The CDR3 length is 15 residues. V dropped 4 bases and J dropped 5; count of bases not matched to a gene: 11. The germline V gene has CDR1 SGHRS and CDR2 YFSETQ.